Each of the 15 T cell receptor beta chains below was sequenced from the same sample in a study of blood T cells in healthy people across ages. The authors ran a second PCR of 7 to 11 cycles using a sample-barcoded 5' primer and a J-beta primer mix. TCRdb re-analysed the 5' RACE reads in MiXCR, keeping a single row per CDR3 protein. The data show more than 700,000 distinct CDR3 sequences, 50% to 65% seen once. Sequences were obtained from blood. These receptors were taken from an elderly man in good health.

This chain links TRBV27 with TRBJ2-1; D gene uncertain. The CDR3 covers 18 residues. Germline V gene sequence: CDR1 MNHEY, CDR2 SMNVEV (reference sequence). With 2 bases removed from V and 0 bases from J, the gap between germline ends came to 17 bases. This CDR3 is CASSLRSSEFSSYNEQFF. DNA for the CDR3: TGTGCCAGCAGTTTAAGATCCAGCGAGTTTAGCTCCTACAATGAGCAGTTCTTC.

The chain joins TRBV5-1 to TRBJ2-1; D tentatively reads TRBD1 or TRBD2 (5 bases each). The V gene lost 6 bases and the J gene lost 5 bases, with 12 bases spanning the gap. Germline assignment: CDR1 SGHRS and CDR2 YFSETQ. The CDR3 length is 13 residues. The CDR3 DNA reads TGCGCCAGCACCGGGACGGGTAACAATGAGCAGTTCTTC. Its translation is CASTGTGNNEQFF. Complete variable domain (other parts from reference TRBV5-1 and TRBJ2-1): KAGVTQTPRYLIKTRGQQVTLSCSPISGHRSVSWYQQTPGQGLQFLFEYFSETQRNKGNFPGRFSGRQFSNSRSEMNVSTLELGDSALYLCASTGTGNNEQFFGPGTRLTVL.

This clonotype appeared a single time. This rearrangement joins TRBV3-1 to TRBJ1-1; D may be TRBD1 (6 bases). The CDR3 spans 14 residues. CDR1 LGHDT and CDR2 YNNKEL come from the germline V gene (reference sequence). V was pared by 0 bases and J by 4 bases, with 9 bases between. The DNA for the CDR3 is TGTGCCAGCAGCCAAGAAGGACAGAGCACTGAAGCTTTCTTT. It specifies CASSQEGQSTEAFF.

This clonotype has only a few counts. This rearrangement joins TRBV7-8 to TRBJ1-2, with D tentatively TRBD1 (6 bases). V was cut by 5 bases and J by 4 bases, with 23 bases left in between. CDR1 and CDR2 from the germline V gene are SGHVS and FQNEAQ. The CDR3 length is 17 residues. CDR3 residues: CASSPARISGASYGYTF. Here the CDR3 DNA reads TGTGCCAGCAGCCCCGCTCGGATCTCAGGGGCCAGCTATGGCTACACCTTC. Drawing the rest from reference TRBV7-8 and TRBJ1-2, the complete variable domain is GAGVSQSPRYKVAKRGQDVALRCDPISGHVSLFWYQQALGQGPEFLTYFQNEAQLDKSGLPSDRFFAERPEGSVSTLKIQRTQQEDSAVYLCASSPARISGASYGYTFGSGTRLTVV.

This clonotype was picked up one time. The rearrangement links TRBV20-1 to TRBJ2-5; 11 bases match TRBD1. Germline CDR1 DFQATT, CDR2 SNEGSKA (reference sequence). V lost 0 bases, J lost 5 bases, and 8 bases stayed unmatched. This CDR3 contains 16 residues. DNA for the CDR3: TGCAGTGCTAGAGATCGGGACAGGGGGAGGGGGGAGACCCAGTACTTC. This gives the protein CSARDRDRGRGETQYF.

This clonotype has more than one count but fewer than ten. The gene calls are TRBV27 and TRBJ1-6; TRBD1 matches at 7 bases. Germline V gene data show CDR1 as MNHEY and CDR2 as SMNVEV (reference sequence). V lost 7 bases to trimming and J lost 7 bases; unmatched junction nucleotides: 7. There are 14 residues in the CDR3. CDR3 amino acids: CASKNRGQNSPLHF. CDR3 in DNA: TGTGCCAGCAAGAACAGGGGCCAGAATTCACCCCTCCACTTT.

The chain employs TRBV20-1 and TRBJ2-2; 9 bases are a match to TRBD2. Losses at the gene ends were 5 bases for V and 6 bases for J; bases not matched to a gene: 10. Looked up from germline, CDR1 is DFQATT and CDR2 is SNEGSKA (reference sequence). This CDR3 has 15 amino acids. The CDR3 sequence: CSASPGGLAPGELFF. CDR3 DNA: TGCAGTGCTTCCCCCGGGGGACTAGCCCCCGGGGAGCTGTTTTTT.

The chain is built from TRBV14 and TRBJ1-4; no definite D call. There are 13 residues in the CDR3. The V and J ends lost 4 bases and 11 bases respectively, with 14 bases between them. Germline CDR1 reads SGHDN; CDR2 reads FVKESK. The CDR3 is CASSRLPDTKLFF. For the CDR3, the DNA is TGTGCCAGCAGCCGACTCCCAGACACCAAACTGTTTTTT.

This clonotype has more than one count but fewer than ten. This sequence joins TRBV2 and TRBJ1-2; the match to TRBD1 covers 7 bases. The germline CDR1 and CDR2 sequences are SNHLY and FYNNEI. V lost 5 bases to trimming and J lost 3 bases; unmatched junction nucleotides: 9. The CDR3 contains 15 residues. For the CDR3, the DNA is TGTGCCAGCAGTACCGGGACAGCCCTTTACTATGGCTACACCTTC. It specifies CASSTGTALYYGYTF.

For the CDR3, the DNA is TGCAGTGCTATAGCAGGGTACAACTATGGCTACACCTTC. Translating it yields CSAIAGYNYGYTF. The chain recombines TRBV20-1 with TRBJ1-2; D is possibly TRBD1 (5 bases). Per germline, CDR1 DFQATT and CDR2 SNEGSKA (reference sequence). This CDR3 is 13 amino acids long. The ends were cut back, 4 bases at V and 2 bases at J, with 11 bases in the middle.

Here the CDR3 DNA reads TGTGCCAGCAGTTTGAAGGGATCTGGAAACACCATATATTTT. Translated, it gives CASSLKGSGNTIYF. The chain has TRBV27 and TRBJ1-3, with D unresolved. From germline, CDR1 is MNHEY and CDR2 SMNVEV (reference sequence). Deletions cut 3 bases from V and 1 base from J, with 7 bases between. The CDR3 spans 14 residues.

The V and J genes are TRBV14 and TRBJ2-5; 9 bases align to TRBD2. The CDR3 is made up of 15 amino acids. V was clipped by 2 bases and J by 11 bases; unmatched bases: 12. CDR1 SGHDN and CDR2 FVKESK come from the germline V gene. The CDR3 nucleotides are TGTGCCAGCAGCCAAACGGCGGGAGGGGGCAATGGGCAGTACTTC. It yields the protein CASSQTAGGGNGQYF.

V usage is TRBV5-6 and J usage is TRBJ2-4, with 9 bases aligning to TRBD2. The J call may be in error: the DNA end matches TRBJ2-7 better. The CDR3 covers 14 residues. CDR1 is SGHDT, CDR2 YYEEEE, per germline. In nucleotides, the CDR3 is TGTGCCAGCAGCTTCCCGGGACTAGCTTACGAGCAGTACTTC. Residues: CASSFPGLAYEQYF.

The chain joins TRBV28 to TRBJ2-5; possibly TRBD1 or TRBD2 for D (6 bases each). This CDR3 has 16 amino acids. The V end was cut by 6 bases, the J end by 11 bases, with 28 bases between. CDR1 and CDR2 from the germline V gene are MDHEN and SYDVKM. The CDR3 sequence is CASSRESRWGAQEQYF. The CDR3 bases are TGTGCCAGCAGCCGAGAAAGCAGGTGGGGGGCGCAAGAGCAGTACTTC. Supplemented by reference TRBV28 and TRBJ2-5, the full variable domain reads DVKVTQSSRYLVKRTGEKVFLECVQDMDHENMFWYRQDPGLGLRLIYFSYDVKMKEKGDIPEGYSVSREKKERFSLILESASTNQTSMYLCASSRESRWGAQEQYFGPGTRLLVL.

The CDR3 protein is CASSPQGGRSYGYTF. For the CDR3, the DNA is TGTGCCAGCAGCCCCCAGGGGGGGCGAAGCTATGGCTACACCTTC. This sequence joins TRBV3-1 and TRBJ1-2; 7 nucleotides match TRBD1. Germline V gene data show CDR1 as LGHDT and CDR2 as YNNKEL (reference sequence). This CDR3 has 15 residues. The V gene end was trimmed by 4 bases and the J gene end by 4 bases; junction bases not matched to a gene: 9.